The clone carrying this T cell receptor (beta chain) was counted at least ten times. The data were obtained in a study of blood T cell repertoires in COVID-19. Germline V gene sequence: CDR1 SQVTM, CDR2 ANQGSEA. CDR3 size: 14 residues. Trimming removed 4 bases from V and 0 bases from J, with 9 bases in between. The assay was immunoSEQ multiplex PCR, and TCRdb's table has in-frame clones only and misses some. Among under 120,000 clones, 69% were seen once, and the ten largest hold about 5.9%. The clonotype comes from a man older than 75 with acute or convalescent COVID-19. The chain uses TRBV29-1 and TRBJ2-2; possibly TRBD1 for D (5 bases). The sequenced sample consisted of peripheral blood. The CDR3 sequence is CSVASGTNTGELFF. CDR3 DNA: TGCAGCGTTGCGTCAGGGACGAACACCGGGGAGCTGTTTTTT.